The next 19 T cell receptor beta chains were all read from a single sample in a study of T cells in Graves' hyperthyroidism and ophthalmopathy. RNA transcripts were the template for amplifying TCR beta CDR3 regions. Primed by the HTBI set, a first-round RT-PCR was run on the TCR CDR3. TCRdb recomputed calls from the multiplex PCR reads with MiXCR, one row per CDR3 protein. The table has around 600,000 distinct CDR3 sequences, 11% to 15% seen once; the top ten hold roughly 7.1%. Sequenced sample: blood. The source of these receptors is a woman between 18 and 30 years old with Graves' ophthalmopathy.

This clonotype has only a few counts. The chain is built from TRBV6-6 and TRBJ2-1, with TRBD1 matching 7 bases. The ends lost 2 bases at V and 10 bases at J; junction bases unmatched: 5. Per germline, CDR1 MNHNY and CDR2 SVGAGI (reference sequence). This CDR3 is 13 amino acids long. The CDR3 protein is CASSYLTGVEQFF. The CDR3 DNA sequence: TGTGCCAGCAGTTACCTCACAGGGGTCGAGCAGTTCTTC.

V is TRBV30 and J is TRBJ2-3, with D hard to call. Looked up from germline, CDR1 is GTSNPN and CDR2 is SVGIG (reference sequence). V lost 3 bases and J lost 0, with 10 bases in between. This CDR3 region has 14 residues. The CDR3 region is CAWSMSTSTDTQYF. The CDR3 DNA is TGTGCCTGGAGCATGTCCACAAGCACAGATACGCAGTATTTT.

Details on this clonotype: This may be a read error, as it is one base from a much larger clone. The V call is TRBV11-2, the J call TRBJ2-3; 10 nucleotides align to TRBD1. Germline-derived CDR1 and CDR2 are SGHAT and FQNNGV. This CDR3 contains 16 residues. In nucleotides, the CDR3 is TGTGCCAGCAGCTTAGGGAGGGACAGGGGCACAGATGCGCAGTATTTT. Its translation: CASSLGRDRGTDAQYF.

CDR3 sequence reads: CASSQVLAGVLYYEQYF. CDR3 DNA: TGCGCCAGCAGCCAAGTTCTAGCGGGAGTGTTGTACTACGAGCAGTACTTC. The V gene is TRBV4-1, the J gene TRBJ2-7, with 10 bases identical to TRBD2. Germline values: CDR1 MGHRA, CDR2 YSYEKL. The J segment lost 3 bases and the V segment lost 1 base, leaving 9 bases of the junction unmatched. This CDR3 has 17 residues.

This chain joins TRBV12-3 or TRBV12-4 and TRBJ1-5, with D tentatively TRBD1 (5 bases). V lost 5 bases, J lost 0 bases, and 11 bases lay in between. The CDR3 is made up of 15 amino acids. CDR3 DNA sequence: TGTGCCAGCAGTCCTACTCAGGGTAGCAATCAGCCCCAGCATTTT. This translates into CASSPTQGSNQPQHF.

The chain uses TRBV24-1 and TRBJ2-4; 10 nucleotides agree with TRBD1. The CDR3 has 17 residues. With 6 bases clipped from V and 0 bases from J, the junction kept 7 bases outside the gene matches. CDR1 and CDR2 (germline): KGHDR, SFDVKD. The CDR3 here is CATSTDRGGLAKNIQYF. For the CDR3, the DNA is TGTGCCACCAGTACGGACAGGGGGGGTCTAGCCAAAAACATTCAGTACTTC.

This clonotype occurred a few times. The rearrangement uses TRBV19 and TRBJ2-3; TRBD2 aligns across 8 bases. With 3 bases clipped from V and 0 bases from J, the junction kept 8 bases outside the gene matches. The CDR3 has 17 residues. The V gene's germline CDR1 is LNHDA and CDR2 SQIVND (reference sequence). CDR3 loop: CASSIRLAGPSTDTQYF. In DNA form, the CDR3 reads TGTGCCAGTAGTATTCGTCTAGCGGGTCCAAGCACAGATACGCAGTATTTT.

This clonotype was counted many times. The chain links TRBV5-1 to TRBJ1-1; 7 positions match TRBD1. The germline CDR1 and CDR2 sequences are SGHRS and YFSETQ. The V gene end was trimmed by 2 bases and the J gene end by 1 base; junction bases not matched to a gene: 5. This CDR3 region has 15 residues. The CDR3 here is CASSFRTGPNTEAFF. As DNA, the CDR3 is TGCGCCAGCAGCTTTCGGACAGGCCCGAACACTGAAGCTTTCTTT.

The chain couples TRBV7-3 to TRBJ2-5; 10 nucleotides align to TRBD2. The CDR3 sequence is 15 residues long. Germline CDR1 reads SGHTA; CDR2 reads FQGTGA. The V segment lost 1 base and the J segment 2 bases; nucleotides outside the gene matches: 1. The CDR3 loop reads CASSLILAGQETQYF. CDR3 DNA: TGTGCCAGCAGCTTAATACTAGCGGGACAAGAGACCCAGTACTTC.

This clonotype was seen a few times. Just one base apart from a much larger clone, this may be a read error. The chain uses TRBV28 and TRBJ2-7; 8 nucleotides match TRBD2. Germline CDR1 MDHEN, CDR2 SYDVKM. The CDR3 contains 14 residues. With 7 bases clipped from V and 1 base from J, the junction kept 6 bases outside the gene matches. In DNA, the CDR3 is TGTGCCAGCATACGACGGGGGGGTTCCTACGAGCAGTACTTC. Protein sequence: CASIRRGGSYEQYF.

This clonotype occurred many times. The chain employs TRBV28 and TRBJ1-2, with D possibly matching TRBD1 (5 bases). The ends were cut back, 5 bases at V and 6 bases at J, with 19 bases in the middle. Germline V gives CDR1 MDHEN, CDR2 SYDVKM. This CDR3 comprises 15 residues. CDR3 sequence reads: CASSPPGIGGHGYTF. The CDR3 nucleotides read TGTGCCAGCAGTCCCCCGGGAATTGGGGGACATGGCTACACCTTC.

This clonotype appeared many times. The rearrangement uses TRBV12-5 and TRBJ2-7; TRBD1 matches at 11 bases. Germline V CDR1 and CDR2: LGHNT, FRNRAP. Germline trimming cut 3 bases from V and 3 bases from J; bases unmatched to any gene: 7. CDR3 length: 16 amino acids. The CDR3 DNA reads TGTGCTAGTGGTTTCTACCGGGGACAGGGGGGCTACGAGCAGTACTTC. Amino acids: CASGFYRGQGGYEQYF.

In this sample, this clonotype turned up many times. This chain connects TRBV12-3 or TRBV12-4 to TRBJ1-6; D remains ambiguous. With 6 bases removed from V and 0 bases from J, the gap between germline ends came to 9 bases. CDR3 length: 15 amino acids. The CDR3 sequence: CASREGSSYNSPLHF. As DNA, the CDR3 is TGTGCCAGCAGGGAAGGGAGCTCCTATAATTCACCCCTCCACTTT.

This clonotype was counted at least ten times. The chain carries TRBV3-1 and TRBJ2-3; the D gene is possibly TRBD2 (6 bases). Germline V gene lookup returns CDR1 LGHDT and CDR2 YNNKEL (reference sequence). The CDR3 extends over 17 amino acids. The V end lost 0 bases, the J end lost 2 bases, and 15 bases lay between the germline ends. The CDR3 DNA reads TGTGCCAGCAGCCAAGAAGGGGACTTCCCCTCCACAGATACGCAGTATTTT. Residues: CASSQEGDFPSTDTQYF.

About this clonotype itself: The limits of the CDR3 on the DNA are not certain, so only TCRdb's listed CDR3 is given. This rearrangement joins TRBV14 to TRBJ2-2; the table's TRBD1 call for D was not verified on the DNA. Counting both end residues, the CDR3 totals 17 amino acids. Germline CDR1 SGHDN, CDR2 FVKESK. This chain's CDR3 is CASSQVGQGAHTGELSF.

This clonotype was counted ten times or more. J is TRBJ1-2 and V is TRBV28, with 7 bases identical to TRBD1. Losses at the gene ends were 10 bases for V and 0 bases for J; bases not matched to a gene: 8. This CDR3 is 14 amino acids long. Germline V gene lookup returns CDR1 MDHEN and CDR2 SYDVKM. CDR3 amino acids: CATQAGGANYGYTF. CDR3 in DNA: TGTGCCACTCAAGCAGGGGGAGCTAACTATGGCTACACCTTC.

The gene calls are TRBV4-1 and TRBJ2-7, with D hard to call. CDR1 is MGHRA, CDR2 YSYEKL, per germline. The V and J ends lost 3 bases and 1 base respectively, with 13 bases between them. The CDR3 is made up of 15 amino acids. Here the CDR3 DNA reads TGCGCCAGCAGCCATTATACGGGCCAATCCTACGAGCAGTACTTC. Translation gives CASSHYTGQSYEQYF.

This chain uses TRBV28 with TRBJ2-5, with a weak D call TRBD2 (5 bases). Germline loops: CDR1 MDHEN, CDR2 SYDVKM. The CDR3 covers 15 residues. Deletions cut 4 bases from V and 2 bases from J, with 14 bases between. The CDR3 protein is CASSSGSVYQETQYF. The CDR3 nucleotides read TGTGCCAGCAGTTCGGGGAGTGTTTATCAAGAGACCCAGTACTTC.

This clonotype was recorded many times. The CDR3 is CASSHSFEGTEAFF. The CDR3 DNA sequence: TGTGCCAGCAGCCACAGTTTTGAGGGCACTGAAGCTTTCTTT. The chain couples TRBV7-6 to TRBJ1-1; unclear D gene. Germline V lookup: CDR1 SGHVS, CDR2 FNYEAQ. V lost 5 bases, J lost 4 bases, and 14 bases lay in between. CDR3 length: 14 residues.